The clone carrying this T cell receptor (beta chain) was seen at least ten times. Its target is not known. The source of the sample is a study of blood T cells in healthy people across ages. In terms of origin and age, donors were healthy Caucasian individuals from Russia aged roughly 6 to 100. Isolation per sample recovered at least 6 million PBMCs. For the second PCR, which ran for about 6 to 12 cycles, a sample-barcoded 5' primer and a J-beta primer mix were used. CDR3-containing paired-end reads numbering at least 2.5 million came from each sample. TCRdb reprocessed the 5' RACE reads via MiXCR and lists one record per CDR3 protein. The sample includes fewer than 800,000 distinct CDR3 sequences, roughly 32% of them seen just once. With V trimmed by 7 bases and J by 7 bases, 8 bases remained unmatched. CDR1 and CDR2 from the germline V gene are MNHNS and SASEGT. The CDR3 loop spans 13 amino acids.

General observations from the study: Long-lived donors had more naive CD4+ cells and higher diversity than aged donors.

The V call is TRBV6-1, the J call TRBJ2-5, with 8 bases identical to TRBD1. The specimen was blood. The TCR was taken from a woman of 80 years or more in good health. The CDR3 nucleotides are TGTGCCAGCACACCGGGACAGGCCCGGACCCAGTACTTC. This encodes CASTPGQARTQYF.